Following are 17 T cell receptor beta chains from one sample sequenced in a study of T cell repertoires in cytomegalovirus infection. TCRdb reprocessed the reads with MiXCR, giving one entry per CDR3 protein. This table holds 600,000 to 700,000 distinct CDR3 sequences, 33% found once. No antigen has been assigned to these receptors. The sample in question was cultured PBMCs, obtained from culture after CMV antigen stimulation. The receptor set was obtained from a human donor in good health (CMV status not recorded). Some clones in this sample may be carry-over from other donors' samples.

A few counts support this clonotype. V is TRBV28 and J is TRBJ2-4; D gene uncertain. Germline values: CDR1 MDHEN, CDR2 SYDVKM. The CDR3 contains 14 residues. V was clipped by 6 bases and J by 2 bases, with 11 bases between them. CDR3 sequence (DNA): TGTGCCAGCAGGCCTAGGTTTACCAAAAACATTCAGTACTTC. It is translated as CASRPRFTKNIQYF.

This clonotype was detected a few times. The J gene is TRBJ1-6, the V gene TRBV27; 10 bases are a match to TRBD1. Germline lookup yields CDR1 MNHEY and CDR2 SMNVEV (reference sequence). The V gene end was trimmed by 6 bases and the J gene end by 3 bases; junction bases not matched to a gene: 2. The CDR3 totals 15 residues. The CDR3 DNA reads as TGTGCCAGCAGGGACAGGGGGTTCTATAATTCACCCCTCCACTTT. As protein: CASRDRGFYNSPLHF.

This chain joins TRBV10-2 and TRBJ2-5, with a tentative D call TRBD2 (5 bases). The germline V and J ends were trimmed by 0 bases and 4 bases, with 15 bases remaining between them. Germline-derived CDR1 and CDR2 are WSHSY and SAAADI. The CDR3 spans 16 residues. CDR3 residues: CASSESSGGWRETQYF. CDR3 in DNA: TGCGCCAGCAGTGAGTCGTCGGGCGGGTGGCGAGAGACCCAGTACTTC.

The DNA of the CDR3 is TGTGCCAGCAGCCAGCAAAGGGGGTGGGATGAGCAGTTCTTC. Its protein product is CASSQQRGWDEQFF. The rearrangement joins TRBV11-2 to TRBJ2-1; tentatively, D is TRBD1 (6 bases). Per the germline V gene, CDR1 is SGHAT and CDR2 is FQNNGV. The CDR3 extends over 14 amino acids. The ends were cut back, 5 bases at V and 8 bases at J, with 16 bases in the middle. Full variable domain (remainder filled in from reference TRBV11-2 and TRBJ2-1): EAGVAQSPRYKIIEKRQSVAFWCNPISGHATLYWYQQILGQGPKLLIQFQNNGVVDDSQLPKDRFSAERLKGVDSTLKIQPAKLEDSAVYLCASSQQRGWDEQFFGPGTRLTVL.

This clonotype has at least ten counts. The gene calls are TRBV19 and TRBJ1-6; D might be TRBD1 (5 bases). Germline V gene data show CDR1 as LNHDA and CDR2 as SQIVND (reference sequence). This CDR3 comprises 14 residues. Trimming shortened V by 5 bases and J by 6 bases, and 11 bases separated the two germline ends. The CDR3: CASSRDGFNSPLHF. CDR3 coding DNA: TGTGCCAGTAGTCGGGACGGATTTAATTCACCCCTCCACTTT.

Remarks on this clonotype: A read error is possible here, since a much larger clone lies one base away. The V gene is TRBV7-6, the J gene TRBJ2-4, with 7 bases matching TRBD2. This CDR3 has 13 residues. Germline V lookup: CDR1 SGHVS, CDR2 FNYEAQ. This CDR3 is CASSGEGEDMQYF. The CDR3 DNA follows: TGTGCCAGCAGCGGGGAGGGCGAAGACATGCAGTACTTC.

The rearrangement joins TRBV7-9 to TRBJ2-2; 10 nucleotides match TRBD2. The CDR3 loop spans 17 amino acids. Germline loops: CDR1 SEHNR, CDR2 FQNEAQ (reference sequence). With 5 bases clipped from V and 5 bases from J, the junction kept 11 bases outside the gene matches. The CDR3 region is CASSPSPSGRVTGELFF. The DNA of the CDR3 is TGTGCCAGCAGCCCCTCCCCAAGCGGGAGGGTTACCGGGGAGCTGTTTTTT.

There are a few counts of this clonotype. The rearrangement links TRBV7-2 to TRBJ1-2, with D hard to call. Germline CDR1 reads SGHTA; CDR2 reads FQGNSA. The CDR3 has 15 residues. V shed 5 bases and J shed 4 bases, with 17 bases lying between them. CDR3 in DNA: TGTGCCAGCAGCCCCTCTTTTGGAGGCAGCTATGGCTACACCTTC. The encoded protein is CASSPSFGGSYGYTF.

This chain joins TRBV7-4 and TRBJ1-4; 9 bases fit TRBD1. After removal of 0 bases from V and 5 bases from J, the junction contained 1 base not matched to a gene. The CDR3 runs 15 residues. The germline V gene encodes CDR1 SGHVT and CDR2 SQSDAQ. CDR3 bases: TGTGCCAGCAGCTTAGCGACAGGGGGAAATGAAAAACTGTTTTTT. It translates to CASSLATGGNEKLFF.

This clonotype was observed a few times. The CDR3 DNA is TGTGCCAGCAGCTCCCCAAAATCTAGCGGGGGGGCTGCCTACAATGAGCAGTTCTTC. This encodes CASSSPKSSGGAAYNEQFF. The chain uses TRBV7-2 and TRBJ2-1; TRBD2 matches at 12 bases. The CDR3 loop spans 19 amino acids. Germline CDR1 and CDR2: SGHTA and FQGNSA. V trimming: 4 bases; J trimming: 2 bases; junction bases outside the gene matches: 12.

This chain links TRBV6-2 or TRBV6-3 with TRBJ2-5, with D possibly TRBD1 on 5 matching bases. This CDR3 has 17 residues. Looked up from germline, CDR1 is MNHEY and CDR2 is SVGEGT. The ends were cut back, 8 bases at V and 2 bases at J, with 24 bases in the middle. The chain's CDR3 is CASVYRTNQVGQETQYF. CDR3 bases: TGTGCCAGCGTCTACAGGACCAATCAAGTAGGGCAAGAGACCCAGTACTTC.

Notes on this clonotype: This sequence may be a read error, since a much larger clone differs from it by one base. The CDR3 loop reads CASSLASAGANVLTF. DNA for the CDR3: TGTGCCAGCAGCTTAGCGTCTGCTGGGGCCAACGTCCTGACTTTC. The chain links TRBV7-2 to TRBJ2-6; no firm D call. Germline CDR1 reads SGHTA; CDR2 reads FQGNSA. The length of the CDR3 is 15 residues. Trimming left V 0 bases short and J 2 bases short, with 5 bases between.

The chain carries TRBV28 and TRBJ2-7; possibly TRBD1 for D (5 bases). CDR3 length: 11 residues. V lost 6 bases and J lost 4, with 7 bases in between. Germline CDR1 and CDR2: MDHEN and SYDVKM. CDR3 coding DNA: TGTGCCAGCAGACGACAGTACGAGCAGTACTTC. This gives the protein CASRRQYEQYF.

This clonotype was seen repeatedly, ten times or more. J is TRBJ2-5 and V is TRBV2, with 12 bases matching TRBD1. The CDR3 has 17 residues. The V and J ends lost 4 bases and 5 bases, in that order; junction bases with no gene match: 11. The germline CDR1 and CDR2 sequences are SNHLY and FYNNEI. Written as DNA, the CDR3 is TGTGCCAGCAGTGCCCTCACTTGGGACAGGGGGCTGGAGACCCAGTACTTC. This translates into CASSALTWDRGLETQYF.

This chain joins TRBV27 and TRBJ2-1; a weak D match, TRBD1 (5 bases). The CDR3 consists of 14 residues. The germline V and J ends were trimmed by 3 bases and 10 bases, with 16 bases remaining between them. Germline values: CDR1 MNHEY, CDR2 SMNVEV (reference sequence). This chain's CDR3 is CASSLGPAMGEQFF. Written as DNA, the CDR3 is TGTGCCAGCAGTTTGGGGCCTGCAATGGGCGAGCAGTTCTTC.

The chain is built from TRBV13 and TRBJ1-1; D is perhaps TRBD1 (5 bases). CDR1 PRHDT and CDR2 FYEKMQ come from the germline V gene (reference sequence). CDR3 length: 15 amino acids. V was cut by 5 bases and J by 0 bases, with 13 bases left in between. CDR3 nucleotide sequence: TGTGCCAGCAGCCCCTGGAGGGGAGTGAACACTGAAGCTTTCTTT. Its protein product is CASSPWRGVNTEAFF.

The rearrangement uses TRBV7-9 and TRBJ2-7, with TRBD2 matching over 7 bases. This CDR3 is built from 13 residues. Germline CDR1 reads SEHNR; CDR2 reads FQNEAQ (reference sequence). CDR3 loop: CAAGPRRSGEQYF. Here the CDR3 DNA reads TGTGCAGCGGGGCCAAGGAGGTCGGGCGAGCAGTACTTC.